This T cell receptor beta chain was recorded in a study of cytomegalovirus exposure and HLA in healthy donors. Study-wide background: The roughly 130 validation repertoires, a later analysis reported, used the same platform as the 666 repertoires from the first cohort.

V was pared by 4 bases and J by 1 base, with 11 bases between. The CDR3 totals 14 residues. In germline, CDR1 is GTSNPN, CDR2 SVGIG (reference sequence). A word on this clone: Its antigen remains unidentified.

Libraries were prepared by immunoSEQ multiplex PCR; TCRdb keeps only in-frame clonotypes and omits some of them. Among 150,000 to 200,000 clones listed, about 90% were seen once. Study results and limitations: A classifier reportedly called cytomegalovirus status with high sensitivity and specificity. In vitro work confirmed that three CMV-associated chains recognize CMV antigens. The dataset shows that most TCR sequences were rare, while some public TCRs occurred in many donors.

The source is a man between 18 and 35 years old in good health and CMV-seropositive. The material sequenced was PBMCs. The chain employs TRBV30 and TRBJ2-4; D perhaps matches TRBD1 (6 bases). CDR3 region: CAWNSQGAKNIQYF. CDR3 DNA: TGTGCCTGGAACTCACAGGGTGCCAAAAACATTCAGTACTTC. The whole variable domain, filled in from reference TRBV30 and TRBJ2-4, reads SQTIHQWPATLVQPVGSPLSLECTVEGTSNPNLYWYRQAAGRGLQLLFYSVGIGQISSEVPQNLSASRPQDRQFILSSKKLLLSDSGFYLCAWNSQGAKNIQYFGAGTRLSVL.